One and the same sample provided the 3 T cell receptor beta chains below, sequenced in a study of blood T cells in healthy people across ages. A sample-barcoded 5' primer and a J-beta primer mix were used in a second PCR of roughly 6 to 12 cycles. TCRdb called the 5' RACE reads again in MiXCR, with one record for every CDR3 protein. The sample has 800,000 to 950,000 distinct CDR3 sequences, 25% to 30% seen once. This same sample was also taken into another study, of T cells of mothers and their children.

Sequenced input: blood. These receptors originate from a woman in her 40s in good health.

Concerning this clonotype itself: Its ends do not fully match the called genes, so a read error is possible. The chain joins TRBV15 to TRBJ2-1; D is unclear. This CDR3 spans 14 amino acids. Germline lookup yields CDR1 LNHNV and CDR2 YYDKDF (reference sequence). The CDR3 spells CAASRVVTYNEQFF. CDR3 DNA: TGTGCCGCCAGCAGAGTCGTTACCTACAATGAGCAGTTCTTC.

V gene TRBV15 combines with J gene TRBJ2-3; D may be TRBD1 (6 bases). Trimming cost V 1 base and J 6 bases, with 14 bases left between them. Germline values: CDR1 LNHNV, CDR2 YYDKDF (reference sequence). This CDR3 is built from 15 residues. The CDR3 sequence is CATSRGPTGKDTQYF. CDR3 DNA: TGTGCCACCAGCAGAGGCCCCACAGGGAAGGATACGCAGTATTTT.

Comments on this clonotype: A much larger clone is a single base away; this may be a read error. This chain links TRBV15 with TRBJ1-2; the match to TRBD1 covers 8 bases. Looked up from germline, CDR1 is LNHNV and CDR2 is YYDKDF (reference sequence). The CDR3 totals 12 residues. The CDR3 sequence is CATNRGQGGYTF. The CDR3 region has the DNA TGTGCCACCAACAGAGGACAGGGAGGCTACACCTTC.